The clone carrying this T cell receptor (beta chain) was seen at least ten times. The antigen is undetermined. TCRdb called the reads again in MiXCR, with one record for every CDR3 protein. The sample has about a million distinct CDR3 sequences, roughly 30% seen once. CDR1 and CDR2 (germline): SGHTA, FQGNSA. Trimming took off 5 bases at V and 6 bases at J, with 10 bases between the two ends. The CDR3 totals 12 residues. These data originate in a study of T cell repertoires in cytomegalovirus infection. At the level of the study: In the study, CMV epitopes included recently identified HLA-C-restricted and well-studied HLA-B-restricted ones. Carrying CMV and the relevant HLA type showed in public TCR beta signatures.

The study's findings and limits: Frequencies of public TCR beta families were cumulated, and this identified carriers of CMV plus the relevant HLA.

The chain carries TRBV7-2 and TRBJ1-1, with D possibly being TRBD1 (5 bases). The sequence derives from a human donor in good health (CMV status not recorded). Some clones in this sample may be carry-over from other donors' samples. Here the sequenced sample was cultured CD8+ T cells from PBMCs, taken from culture after CMV antigen stimulation. This chain's CDR3 is CASSIPGPEAFF. Written as DNA, the CDR3 is TGTGCCAGCAGCATCCCGGGGCCTGAAGCTTTCTTT.